This T cell receptor (beta chain) stems from a study of spatial heterogeneity in lung cancer. Across the study: Raw reads showed each unique TCR and UMI combination turning up more than ten times on average.

TCRdb reprocessed the 5' RACE reads via MiXCR and lists one record per CDR3 protein. The table has some 8,900 distinct CDR3 sequences, 4.6% seen once; the top ten hold about 27%. This clonotype was observed a few times. This beta chain is an unintended read in a library built for alpha chains; its size means little. The time point: sample taken at primary tumor resection. Tumor, nontumor lung or frozen PBMC supplied whole RNA, sequenced without sorting. Untreated early-stage non-small cell lung cancer patients, 65 to 90 in total, were the donors. This specimen was PBMCs, taken at surgery. The origin of this receptor is a male donor with early-stage non-small cell lung cancer.

The CDR3, as DNA: TGCAGTGCTAGATTGACATCTGGAAACACCATATATTTT. Protein: CSARLTSGNTIYF. The chain joins TRBV20-1 to TRBJ1-3; D is unresolved. The germline V gene encodes CDR1 DFQATT and CDR2 SNEGSKA (reference sequence). CDR3 length: 13 amino acids. Deletions cut 2 bases from V and 1 base from J, with 6 bases between.